These 25 T cell receptor beta chains were sequenced from one sample in a study of monozygotic twins with inflammatory bowel disease. TCRdb re-called the 5' RACE reads and gives one entry per CDR3 protein, without DNA. The ten top clones account for 2% to 3%, within a sample of around 380,000 distinct CDR3 sequences. Sequenced: blood. Receptors originate from a human donor with ulcerative colitis or Crohn's disease, or a healthy co-twin of an affected twin (not recorded which).

The chain joins TRBV19 to TRBJ1-1. The germline gives CDR1 LNHDA, CDR2 SQIVND (reference sequence). The CDR3 loop spans 15 amino acids. CDR3 region: CASSIVRDMNTEAFF. The full variable domain, in which reference TRBV19 and TRBJ1-1 provide the parts outside the CDR3, is DGGITQSPKYLFRKEGQNVTLSCEQNLNHDAMYWYRQDPGQGLRLIYYSQIVNDFQKGDIAEGYSVSREKKESFPLTVTSAQKNPTAFYLCASSIVRDMNTEAFFGQGTRLTVV.

V gene TRBV7-6 combines with J gene TRBJ2-7. Germline CDR1 SGHVS, CDR2 FNYEAQ. The CDR3 contains 12 residues. The CDR3 loop is CASSPRVDEQYF.

The rearrangement uses TRBV4-2 and TRBJ2-7. Germline-derived CDR1 and CDR2 are LGHNA and YNFKEQ. The CDR3 spans 13 residues. The CDR3 sequence is CASSQDGVREQYF.

The chain is built from TRBV2 and TRBJ2-1; the TCRdb call, TRBD2, lacks DNA for checking. This CDR3 is 15 amino acids long. Germline-derived CDR1 and CDR2 are SNHLY and FYNNEI. The CDR3 loop reads CASSDPSGKVNEQFF.

The genes are TRBV5-5 and TRBJ1-4; absent DNA, TCRdb's TRBD1 call cannot be checked. The CDR3 sequence is 15 residues long. Germline V gene lookup returns CDR1 SGHKS and CDR2 YYEKEE (reference sequence). CDR3: CASSQTTGGNEKLFF.

V and J are TRBV19 and TRBJ1-5; with no DNA, the TCRdb D assignment of TRBD1 cannot be verified. CDR3 length: 16 residues. Germline V gene sequence: CDR1 LNHDA, CDR2 SQIVND (reference sequence). The CDR3 protein is CASTFSGARGNQPQHF.

The V gene is TRBV6-5, the J gene TRBJ1-1; TCRdb reports TRBD1, a call that lacks DNA to check it against. CDR1 MNHEY and CDR2 SVGAGI come from the germline V gene. There are 13 residues in the CDR3. The CDR3 here is CASRLGGADRAFF.

The CDR3 protein is CSATTSGGPTTDTQYF. V is TRBV20-1 and J is TRBJ2-3; with no DNA, the TCRdb D assignment of TRBD2 cannot be verified. This CDR3 region has 16 residues. Germline V gene lookup returns CDR1 DFQATT and CDR2 SNEGSKA (reference sequence).

The genes are TRBV27 and TRBJ2-3; with no DNA, the TCRdb D assignment of TRBD1 cannot be verified. The CDR3 has 16 residues. The germline CDR1 and CDR2 sequences are MNHEY and SMNVEV (reference sequence). This chain's CDR3 is CASSFRGAWETDTQYF.

V gene TRBV7-2 combines with J gene TRBJ1-4. This CDR3 contains 15 residues. Germline CDR1 and CDR2: SGHTA and FQGNSA. CDR3 protein: CASSLAGTRDEKLFF.

V gene TRBV5-6 combines with J gene TRBJ2-7; the D gene TCRdb calls, TRBD1, cannot be checked with no DNA. The CDR3 spans 15 residues. Germline CDR1 and CDR2: SGHDT and YYEEEE. The CDR3 loop reads CASSLGGARDKEQYF.

The chain couples TRBV20-1 to TRBJ2-1; TCRdb calls TRBD2, which cannot be checked without DNA. The CDR3 is made up of 16 amino acids. Looked up from germline, CDR1 is DFQATT and CDR2 is SNEGSKA (reference sequence). This CDR3 is CSARGREGPHYNEQFF.

The CDR3 sequence: CASRQGSSGNTIYF. The V call is TRBV28, the J call TRBJ1-3; without DNA, the TCRdb call of TRBD1 cannot be checked. CDR3 length equals 14 residues. The germline CDR1 and CDR2 sequences are MDHEN and SYDVKM. The variable domain in full, with the rest retrieved from reference TRBV28 and TRBJ1-3, is DVKVTQSSRYLVKRTGEKVFLECVQDMDHENMFWYRQDPGLGLRLIYFSYDVKMKEKGDIPEGYSVSREKKERFSLILESASTNQTSMYLCASRQGSSGNTIYFGEGSWLTVV.

The rearrangement uses TRBV7-9 and TRBJ2-3. Looked up from germline, CDR1 is SEHNR and CDR2 is FQNEAQ (reference sequence). There are 14 residues in the CDR3. The CDR3 spells CASSSSGATDTQYF.

The rearrangement joins TRBV28 to TRBJ1-5; the TCRdb D gene call, TRBD1, has no DNA to confirm it. This CDR3 has 15 residues. Germline CDR1 and CDR2: MDHEN and SYDVKM. CDR3: CASSLGGTVPRPQHF. Full variable domain (outside the CDR3, taken from reference TRBV28 and TRBJ1-5): DVKVTQSSRYLVKRTGEKVFLECVQDMDHENMFWYRQDPGLGLRLIYFSYDVKMKEKGDIPEGYSVSREKKERFSLILESASTNQTSMYLCASSLGGTVPRPQHFGDGTRLSIL.

This rearrangement joins TRBV27 to TRBJ2-3; lacking DNA, the TRBD1 call made by TCRdb goes unchecked. Looked up from germline, CDR1 is MNHEY and CDR2 is SMNVEV (reference sequence). This CDR3 is 14 amino acids long. CDR3 in amino acids: CASKRDRGRDTQYF.

This chain uses TRBV5-1 with TRBJ1-6; the D call of TRBD1 rests on TCRdb alone, since no DNA is present to check it. The germline CDR1 and CDR2 sequences are SGHRS and YFSETQ. This CDR3 is built from 15 residues. The CDR3 is CASSLQGEHNSPLHF.

This chain connects TRBV5-1 to TRBJ2-7; the TCRdb D gene call, TRBD2, has no DNA to confirm it. Germline V gene sequence: CDR1 SGHRS, CDR2 YFSETQ. The CDR3 covers 15 residues. CDR3 in amino acids: CASKHLAGKDYEQYF.

The J gene is TRBJ1-5, the V gene TRBV27; there is no DNA to check the TCRdb D call of TRBD1. Germline V gene sequence: CDR1 MNHEY, CDR2 SMNVEV (reference sequence). The CDR3 is 16 amino acids. CDR3 amino acids: CASSLSGGGRGQPQHF.

The chain is built from TRBV12-3 or TRBV12-4 and TRBJ2-5; TCRdb reports TRBD2, a call that lacks DNA to check it against. The CDR3 totals 16 residues. The CDR3: CASSSDQAGIQETQYF.

CDR3 loop: CAISEQAGGSSYEQYF. V and J are TRBV10-3 and TRBJ2-7; TCRdb indicates TRBD1, and absent DNA this call remains unverified. This CDR3 is 16 amino acids long. The germline V gene has CDR1 ENHRY and CDR2 SYGVKD.

This chain links TRBV19 with TRBJ2-1. CDR1 is LNHDA and CDR2 is SQIVND in the germline V gene (reference sequence). The CDR3 has 13 amino acids. CDR3 sequence reads: CASSIPPSGKQFF. Using reference TRBV19 and TRBJ2-1 for the parts outside the CDR3, the full variable domain is DGGITQSPKYLFRKEGQNVTLSCEQNLNHDAMYWYRQDPGQGLRLIYYSQIVNDFQKGDIAEGYSVSREKKESFPLTVTSAQKNPTAFYLCASSIPPSGKQFFGPGTRLTVL.

The gene calls are TRBV6-5 and TRBJ1-5. This CDR3 is built from 17 residues. CDR1 is MNHEY and CDR2 is SVGAGI in the germline V gene. This chain's CDR3 is CASSYFGGLGGNQPQHF.

V usage is TRBV5-5 and J usage is TRBJ2-3; TCRdb gives TRBD2 as the D gene, but with no DNA this cannot be confirmed. The CDR3 spans 14 residues. Per germline, CDR1 SGHKS and CDR2 YYEKEE (reference sequence). Here the CDR3 reads CASSLLGSGTSTYF.

The chain links TRBV2 to TRBJ1-2. The CDR3 extends over 12 amino acids. CDR1 and CDR2 (germline): SNHLY, FYNNEI. CDR3 loop: CASVTGWDGYTF.